One sample yielded the 15 T cell receptor beta chains listed below, sequenced in a study of blood T cell repertoires in COVID-19. Some clones are missing from TCRdb's copy, which holds only in-frame ones; the method was immunoSEQ multiplex PCR. The table lists around 63,000 clones, roughly 72% of them singletons. The source material was peripheral blood. These receptors all come from a woman in her seventies with COVID-19, enrolled during active disease.

A note on this clone: Other DNA sequences within the sample encode an identical CDR3. The chain couples TRBV7-8 to TRBJ1-5; 9 bases line up with TRBD1. This CDR3 region has 14 residues. V shed 5 bases and J 4 bases; nucleotides not matched to a gene: 3. From germline, CDR1 is SGHVS and CDR2 FQNEAQ. The CDR3 DNA reads TGTGCCAGCAGCCCAGGGACAGGGAATCAGCCCCAGCATTTT. It yields the protein CASSPGTGNQPQHF.

The sample holds a few counts of this clone. The chain has TRBV6-6 and TRBJ1-3; perhaps TRBD1 as D (6 bases). The germline gives CDR1 MNHNY, CDR2 SVGAGI (reference sequence). The V and J ends lost 5 bases and 4 bases respectively, with 21 bases between them. The CDR3 extends over 17 amino acids. Written as DNA, the CDR3 is TGTGCCAGCAGTCCCGTCCAGGGGCAGACGGCGGGAAACACCATATATTTT. This translates into CASSPVQGQTAGNTIYF.

Concerning this clone: The junction differs from germline at one of its ends, possibly a read error. The V and J genes are TRBV4-2 and TRBJ2-3, with TRBD2 matching 7 bases. Germline V gene data show CDR1 as LGHNA and CDR2 as YNFKEQ. The CDR3 spans 14 residues. CDR3 amino acids: CASSQGTTTDTQYF. CDR3 DNA: TGTGCCAGCAGTCAAGGGACTACTACAGATACGCAGTATTTT.

V gene TRBV9 combines with J gene TRBJ1-5; D unresolved. Germline lookup yields CDR1 SGDLS and CDR2 YYNGEE. The CDR3 extends over 11 amino acids. Between the trimmed V and J ends, which lost 6 bases and 4 bases, there was a span of 5 bases. The DNA of the CDR3 is TGTGCCAGCACCTTGAATCAGCCCCAGCATTTT. Residues: CASTLNQPQHF.

This clone was seen a single time. The rearrangement uses TRBV5-1 and TRBJ1-1, with D perhaps matching TRBD1 (5 bases). This CDR3 has 15 residues. V was shortened by 0 bases and J by 5 bases, with 14 bases between the two germline ends. Germline CDR1 reads SGHRS; CDR2 reads YFSETQ. The CDR3 sequence is CASSLAGRVGTEAFF. Here the CDR3 DNA reads TGCGCCAGCAGCTTGGCTGGCAGGGTAGGTACTGAAGCTTTCTTT.

This clone was recorded a few times. The rearrangement links TRBV5-5 to TRBJ1-2, with D unresolved. V was pared by 3 bases and J by 1 base, with 13 bases between. CDR3 length: 15 amino acids. Germline V gene data show CDR1 as SGHKS and CDR2 as YYEKEE (reference sequence). CDR3 nucleotide sequence: TGTGCCAGCAGCTCCCCCGGCAGGCTTAACTATGGCTACACCTTC. Translating it yields CASSSPGRLNYGYTF.

The chain employs TRBV12-5 and TRBJ2-1; unclear D gene. Germline V gene sequence: CDR1 LGHNT, CDR2 FRNRAP. The CDR3 totals 16 residues. The germline V and J ends were trimmed by 6 bases and 0 bases, with 15 bases remaining between them. Here the CDR3 reads CASGSPSASSYNEQFF. In DNA form, the CDR3 reads TGTGCTAGTGGCTCTCCCAGCGCTAGCTCCTACAATGAGCAGTTCTTC.

V gene TRBV7-3 combines with J gene TRBJ2-5; possible D gene TRBD1, 6 bases. Germline values: CDR1 SGHTA, CDR2 FQGTGA. V dropped 4 bases and J dropped 4 bases, with 16 bases sitting between them. The CDR3 has 15 amino acids. CDR3: CASSWTGNRAETQYF. CDR3 DNA sequence: TGTGCCAGCAGCTGGACCGGAAACAGGGCAGAGACCCAGTACTTC.

This chain joins TRBV5-1 and TRBJ2-5; the match to TRBD1 covers 8 bases. Looked up from germline, CDR1 is SGHRS and CDR2 is YFSETQ. The CDR3 extends over 14 amino acids. With 3 bases clipped from V and 5 bases from J, the junction kept 6 bases outside the gene matches. The CDR3 here is CASSSNRGMETQYF. The CDR3 region has the DNA TGCGCCAGCAGCTCCAACAGGGGGATGGAGACCCAGTACTTC.

The V gene is TRBV7-6, the J gene TRBJ2-3, with 10 bases matching TRBD2. Germline CDR1 and CDR2: SGHVS and FNYEAQ. The CDR3 covers 18 residues. Trimming removed 4 bases from V and 1 base from J; junction bases left unmatched: 11. CDR3 nucleotide sequence: TGTGCCAGCAGCTCGCCTAGCGGGGGTGACCGGGGCACAGATACGCAGTATTTT. Its translation: CASSSPSGGDRGTDTQYF. Full variable domain (outside the CDR3, taken from reference TRBV7-6 and TRBJ2-3): GAGVSQSPRYKVTKRGQDVALRCDPISGHVSLYWYRQALGQGPEFLTYFNYEAQQDKSGLPNDRFSAERPEGSISTLTIQRTEQRDSAMYRCASSSPSGGDRGTDTQYFGPGTRLTVL.

The chain employs TRBV7-2 and TRBJ2-5, with 8 positions matching TRBD1. The V segment lost 5 bases and the J segment 4 bases; nucleotides outside the gene matches: 9. This CDR3 has 15 amino acids. The germline gives CDR1 SGHTA, CDR2 FQGNSA. Here the CDR3 DNA reads TGTGCCAGCAGCGCGCCCGGACAGGGATTAGAGACCCAGTACTTC. Its protein product is CASSAPGQGLETQYF.

This clone occurred once. V is TRBV27 and J is TRBJ2-1; 12 bases match TRBD2. With V trimmed by 5 bases and J by 2 bases, 7 bases remained unmatched. This CDR3 is built from 17 residues. The germline gives CDR1 MNHEY, CDR2 SMNVEV (reference sequence). DNA for the CDR3: TGTGCCAGCAGTACAATCGGACTAGCGGGGCCCTACAATGAGCAGTTCTTC. Translated: CASSTIGLAGPYNEQFF.

The rearrangement uses TRBV11-3 and TRBJ2-3; no firm D call. Trimming cost V 2 bases and J 1 base, with 7 bases left between them. This CDR3 is 14 amino acids long. Germline CDR1 is SGHNT and CDR2 is YENEEA. The DNA for the CDR3 is TGTGCCAGCAGCTTAAGCCAGGGCACAGATACGCAGTATTTT. It specifies CASSLSQGTDTQYF.

This clone was seen only once. The gene calls are TRBV11-2 and TRBJ2-1, with a tentative D call TRBD1 (5 bases). This CDR3 region has 14 residues. The germline V and J ends were trimmed by 2 bases and 3 bases, with 8 bases remaining between them. Germline V gene sequence: CDR1 SGHAT, CDR2 FQNNGV. The chain's CDR3 is CASSLLDNYNEQFF. The CDR3 DNA reads as TGTGCCAGCAGCTTACTGGACAACTACAATGAGCAGTTCTTC.

The V call is TRBV18, the J call TRBJ1-3; 10 nucleotides agree with TRBD1. From germline, CDR1 is KGHSH and CDR2 LQKENI. There are 16 residues in the CDR3. The junction had 4 bases not matched to a gene; V was cut back by 3 bases and J by 2 bases. Here the CDR3 DNA reads TGTGCCAGCTCACCCTCCGGGACAGGGGCTGGAAACACCATATATTTT. It yields the protein CASSPSGTGAGNTIYF.